Listed below are T cell receptor beta chains from one sample, sequenced in a study of molecular identifiers for immune sequencing clone quantification. TCRdb re-derived calls from the PCR reads in MiXCR, one entry per CDR3 protein. In the table there are under 800,000 distinct CDR3 sequences, about 25% of which are singletons. The sequencing input was naive CD8+ T cells from blood, with Jurkat cell RNA spiked in. All receptors come from a human donor in good health. Some libraries in this study had Jurkat cell RNA spiked in. The CDR3 runs from the conserved cysteine through the conserved F or W. The D gene is left open where the match is weak. Some rows mark clone size as missing; the rest say once, few, many or name a class of expanded clone.

D gene	V gene	clone size	J gene	CDR3 protein	CDR3 DNA
.	TRBV12-3/TRBV12-4	few	TRBJ2-7	CASSSNQLEQYF	TGTGCCAGCAGTTCAAACCAGTTGGAGCAGTACTTC
.	TRBV27	many	TRBJ2-3	CASSLVPPDTQYF	TGTGCCAGCAGTTTAGTTCCTCCGGATACGCAGTATTTT
.	TRBV13	few	TRBJ1-6	CASSLGGAGSPLHF	TGTGCCAGCAGCTTAGGGGGGGCGGGTTCACCCCTCCACTTT
TRBD1	TRBV7-9	.	TRBJ1-5	CASSLGAGGIQPQHF	TGTGCCAGCAGCTTAGGGGCAGGGGGGATTCAGCCCCAGCATTTT
TRBD2	TRBV7-9	many	TRBJ2-7	CASSPSGSWYEQYF	TGTGCCAGCAGCCCCAGCGGGAGTTGGTACGAGCAGTACTTC
.	TRBV25-1	.	TRBJ2-1	CASSESGNNEQSF	TGTGCCAGCAGTGAATCCGGGAACAATGAGCAGTCCTTC
.	TRBV20-1	many	TRBJ1-5	CSAREPGPHQPQHF	TGCAGTGCTAGAGAGCCGGGACCCCATCAGCCCCAGCATTTT
.	TRBV27	many	TRBJ2-5	CASSPRLVQETQYF	TGTGCCAGCAGTCCCCGACTAGTCCAAGAGACCCAGTACTTC
.	TRBV28	many	TRBJ2-7	CASSPESGFYEQYF	TGTGCCAGCAGTCCGGAATCCGGGTTCTACGAGCAGTACTTC
.	TRBV4-3	few	TRBJ2-7	CASSQEEWGYEQYF	TGCGCCAGCAGCCAAGAGGAGTGGGGTTACGAGCAGTACTTC
.	TRBV24-1	many	TRBJ1-5	CATSGLLLLGRGLEPQHF	TGTGCCACCAGTGGCCTGCTCCTATTGGGCAGGGGACTAGAGCCCCAGCATTTT
.	TRBV10-2	.	TRBJ1-1	CASSVGGLGTEAFF	TGCGCCAGCTCAGTGGGGGGGTTGGGGACTGAAGCTTTCTTT
TRBD1	TRBV6-5	many	TRBJ2-7	CASSKQGAFYEQYF	TGTGCCAGCAGTAAACAGGGGGCGTTTTACGAGCAGTACTTC
TRBD1	TRBV29-1	.	TRBJ2-7	CSATTPGQSYEQYF	TGCAGCGCTACTACTCCGGGACAGTCCTACGAGCAGTACTTC
.	TRBV7-2	few	TRBJ2-7	CASSFYPDGYYEQYF	TGTGCCAGCAGCTTCTATCCGGACGGATACTACGAGCAGTACTTC
TRBD2	TRBV28	many	TRBJ2-1	CASSYGRGEQFF	TGTGCCAGCAGTTATGGGAGGGGTGAGCAGTTCTTC